The rows below give T cell receptor beta chains drawn from one sample of a study of monozygotic twins with inflammatory bowel disease. One entry per CDR3 protein, without DNA, is what TCRdb gives after re-calling the 5' RACE reads. This repertoire includes approximately 150,000 distinct CDR3 sequences. The sequencing input was blood. All receptors derive from a human donor with ulcerative colitis or Crohn's disease, or a healthy co-twin of an affected twin (not recorded which). Each CDR3 is given with its conserved first and last residue.

v_gene,j_gene,CDR3aa
TRBV28,TRBJ2-7,CASRLGFSSYEQYF
TRBV12-3/TRBV12-4,TRBJ2-1,CASSYPGRQGLNEQFF
TRBV7-2,TRBJ2-7,CASTDRAEQYF
TRBV20-1,TRBJ2-1,CSARWQGRQFF
TRBV7-8,TRBJ2-7,CASSLVRQASEQYF
TRBV19,TRBJ2-2,CATQPRDRGRIGAGELFF
TRBV4-3,TRBJ1-5,CASSQDATGFNQPQHF
TRBV6-5,TRBJ2-2,CASSYWRGSLTGELFF
TRBV20-1,TRBJ2-1,CSARTLGGYSYNEQFF
TRBV7-9,TRBJ2-2,CASSQGHTNTGELFF
TRBV20-1,TRBJ1-2,CSAQSRTVYGYTF
TRBV5-1,TRBJ2-2,CASSLDLGQLANTGELFF
TRBV7-2,TRBJ2-5,CASSLMLAEGETQYF
TRBV25-1,TRBJ2-1,CASSEFGRTGVYNEQFF
TRBV28,TRBJ1-4,CASSVGGNEKLFF
TRBV12-3/TRBV12-4,TRBJ1-2,CASSRGTGGDYGYTF
TRBV20-1,TRBJ1-2,CSARGGNGYTF
TRBV18,TRBJ2-3,CASSPRLAGSTDTQYF
TRBV9,TRBJ1-4,CASSQGQINEKLFF
TRBV5-1,TRBJ2-1,CASSLRTGSSNEQFF
TRBV19,TRBJ1-5,CASSMRQGLDYSNQPQHF
TRBV5-1,TRBJ2-1,CASRGIAENNEQFF
TRBV2,TRBJ2-1,CASSDPAGGLNSYNEQFF
TRBV5-6,TRBJ2-1,CASSTWGLQQFF
TRBV7-9,TRBJ1-1,CASSPGQGEATEAFF
TRBV11-3,TRBJ2-1,CASSLGGLAGEGEQFF
TRBV12-3/TRBV12-4,TRBJ1-2,CASSLQVRSGYGYTF
TRBV2,TRBJ2-5,CASSAASRVETQYF
TRBV5-1,TRBJ1-6,CASSPGGSPLHF
TRBV12-3/TRBV12-4,TRBJ2-7,CASSFGGASYEQYF
TRBV5-4,TRBJ1-1,CASSLWGQLAFF
TRBV5-6,TRBJ2-7,CASSSRTGAHYEQYF
TRBV2,TRBJ1-1,CASSEGPGTEAFF
TRBV6-1,TRBJ2-5,CASTEHWTYQETQYF
TRBV4-3,TRBJ1-4,CASSQELGTGDEKLFF
TRBV7-2,TRBJ2-7,CASSLGTGFYEQYF
TRBV7-2,TRBJ2-7,CASRLAVTYEQYF
TRBV12-3/TRBV12-4,TRBJ1-5,CASSLMRGGQPQHF
TRBV4-3,TRBJ2-3,CASSPHGWAQWADTQYF
TRBV6-5,TRBJ2-7,CASSYPSQGGSYEQYF
TRBV10-3,TRBJ2-3,CATGDRLTDTQYF
TRBV20-1,TRBJ2-2,CGVVNTGELFF
TRBV6-2/TRBV6-3,TRBJ2-3,CASSGLLANGNTDTQYF
TRBV4-1,TRBJ1-4,CASSQDPRGRGEKLFF
TRBV7-2,TRBJ2-7,CASSLSAYEQYF
TRBV7-2,TRBJ1-2,CASSLWGQGLPYTF
TRBV11-2,TRBJ2-3,CASSLWGGTDTQYF
TRBV28,TRBJ1-4,CASSLVGANEKLFF
TRBV11-2,TRBJ2-6,CASSFQVAGGPFGANVLTF
TRBV4-2,TRBJ2-3,CASSQRELAASTDTQYF
TRBV21-1,TRBJ2-7,CASPGGLNEQYF
TRBV19,TRBJ2-1,CASSLRDTKQFF
TRBV6-5,TRBJ2-5,CASSTMAGGSEETQYF
TRBV6-1,TRBJ2-7,CASSTRQGRNYEQYF
TRBV9,TRBJ2-3,CASSVRGDSGTDTQYF